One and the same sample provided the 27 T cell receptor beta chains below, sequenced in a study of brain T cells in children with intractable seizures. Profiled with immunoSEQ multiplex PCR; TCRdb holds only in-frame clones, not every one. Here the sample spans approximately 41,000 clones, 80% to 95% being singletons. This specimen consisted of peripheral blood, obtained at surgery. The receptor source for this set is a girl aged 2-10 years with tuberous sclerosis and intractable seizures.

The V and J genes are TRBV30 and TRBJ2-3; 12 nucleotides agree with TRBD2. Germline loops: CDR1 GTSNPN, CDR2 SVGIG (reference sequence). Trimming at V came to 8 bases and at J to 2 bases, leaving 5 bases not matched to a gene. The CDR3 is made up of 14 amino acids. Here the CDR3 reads CAQRLAGATDTQYF. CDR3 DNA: TGTGCCCAACGACTAGCGGGGGCCACAGATACGCAGTATTTT.

CDR3 in DNA: TGTGCCAGCAGTCTGACAGGGGAAGGGACAGATACGCAGTATTTT. Residues: CASSLTGEGTDTQYF. The V gene is TRBV6-4, the J gene TRBJ2-3; 8 bases fit TRBD1. Per the germline V gene, CDR1 is MRHNA and CDR2 is SNTAGT. The ends lost 5 bases at V and 3 bases at J; junction bases unmatched: 7. CDR3 length: 15 amino acids.

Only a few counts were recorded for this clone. The CDR3 reads CASSVGLDSSYEQYF. The CDR3 DNA reads TGTGCCAGCAGCGTGGGCCTCGACTCCTCCTACGAGCAGTACTTC. This chain links TRBV9 with TRBJ2-7; D not certain. This CDR3 region has 15 residues. Trimming took 2 bases from V and 0 from J, leaving 12 bases between them. CDR1 is SGDLS and CDR2 is YYNGEE in the germline V gene.

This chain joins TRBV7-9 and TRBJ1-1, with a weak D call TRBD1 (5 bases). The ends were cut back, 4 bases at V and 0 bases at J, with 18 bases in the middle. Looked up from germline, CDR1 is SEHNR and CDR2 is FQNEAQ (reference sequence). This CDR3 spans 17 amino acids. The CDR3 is CASSSTLGRKLNTEAFF. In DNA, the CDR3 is TGTGCCAGCAGCTCTACCTTGGGACGGAAACTGAACACTGAAGCTTTCTTT.

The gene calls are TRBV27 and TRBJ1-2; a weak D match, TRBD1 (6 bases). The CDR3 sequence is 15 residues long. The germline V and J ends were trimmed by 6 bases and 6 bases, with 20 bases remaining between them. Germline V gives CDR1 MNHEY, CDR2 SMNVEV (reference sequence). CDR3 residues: CASRGPWGHADGYTF. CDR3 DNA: TGTGCCAGCAGAGGCCCCTGGGGGCACGCGGATGGCTACACCTTC.

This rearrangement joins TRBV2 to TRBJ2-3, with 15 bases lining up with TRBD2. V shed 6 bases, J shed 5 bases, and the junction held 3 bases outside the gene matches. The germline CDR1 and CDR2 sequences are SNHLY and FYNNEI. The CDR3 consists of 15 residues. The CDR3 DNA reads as TGTGCCAGCAGAGGGACTAGCGGGGGGATAGATACGCAGTATTTT. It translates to CASRGTSGGIDTQYF.

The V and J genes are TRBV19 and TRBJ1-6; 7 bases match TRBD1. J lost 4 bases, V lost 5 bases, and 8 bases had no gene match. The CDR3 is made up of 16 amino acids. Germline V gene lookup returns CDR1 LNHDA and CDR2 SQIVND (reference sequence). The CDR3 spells CASSAQGLRYNSPLHF. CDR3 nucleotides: TGTGCCAGTAGTGCACAGGGGTTGAGATATAATTCACCCCTCCACTTT.

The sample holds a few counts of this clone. CDR3 amino acids: CASTGGNQPQHF. The CDR3 nucleotides read TGTGCCAGCACCGGGGGCAATCAGCCCCAGCATTTT. The chain recombines TRBV6-5 with TRBJ1-5; D remains ambiguous. V lost 7 bases to trimming and J lost 2 bases, with 6 bases between them. Germline-derived CDR1 and CDR2 are MNHEY and SVGAGI. This CDR3 spans 12 amino acids.

For the CDR3, the DNA is TGTGCCAGCAGTTTACCTAATACAGGGGGCAACACTGAAGCTTTCTTT. Its protein is CASSLPNTGGNTEAFF. The V gene is TRBV28, the J gene TRBJ1-1; 9 nucleotides line up with TRBD1. J lost 2 bases, V lost 2 bases, and 6 bases had no gene match. Germline CDR1 MDHEN, CDR2 SYDVKM. This CDR3 is built from 16 residues.

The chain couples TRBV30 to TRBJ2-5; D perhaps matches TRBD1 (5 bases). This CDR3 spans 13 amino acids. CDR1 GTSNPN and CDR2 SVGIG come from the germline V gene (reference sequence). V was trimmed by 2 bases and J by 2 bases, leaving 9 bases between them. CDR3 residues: CAWSRQFQETQYF. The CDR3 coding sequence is TGTGCCTGGAGTCGACAGTTTCAAGAGACCCAGTACTTC.

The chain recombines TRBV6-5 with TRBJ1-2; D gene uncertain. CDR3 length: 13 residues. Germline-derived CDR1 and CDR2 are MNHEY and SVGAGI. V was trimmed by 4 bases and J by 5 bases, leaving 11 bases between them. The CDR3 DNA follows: TGTGCCAGCAGTTCCAAAGACACATATGGCTACACCTTC. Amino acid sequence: CASSSKDTYGYTF.

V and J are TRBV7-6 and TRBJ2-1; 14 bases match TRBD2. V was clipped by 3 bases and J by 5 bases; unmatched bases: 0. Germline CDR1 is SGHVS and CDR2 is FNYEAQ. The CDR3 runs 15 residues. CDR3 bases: TGTGCCAGCAGCTTGGGACTAGCGGGAGACAATGAGCAGTTCTTC. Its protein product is CASSLGLAGDNEQFF.

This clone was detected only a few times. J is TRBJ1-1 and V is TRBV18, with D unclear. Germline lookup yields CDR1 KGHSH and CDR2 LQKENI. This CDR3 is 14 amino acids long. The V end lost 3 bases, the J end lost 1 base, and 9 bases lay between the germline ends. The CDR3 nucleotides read TGTGCCAGCTCACCTCTAGCGCGGAACACTGAAGCTTTCTTT. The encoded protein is CASSPLARNTEAFF. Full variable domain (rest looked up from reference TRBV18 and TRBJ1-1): NAGVMQNPRHLVRRRGQEARLRCSPMKGHSHVYWYRQLPEEGLKFMVYLQKENIIDESGMPKERFSAEFPKEGPSILRIQQVVRGDSAAYFCASSPLARNTEAFFGQGTRLTVV.

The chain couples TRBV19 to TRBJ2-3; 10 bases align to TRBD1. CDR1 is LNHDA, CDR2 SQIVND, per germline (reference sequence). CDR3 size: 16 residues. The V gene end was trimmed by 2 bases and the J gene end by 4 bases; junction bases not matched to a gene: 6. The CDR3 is CASSIRGQGLADTQYF. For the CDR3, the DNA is TGTGCCAGTAGTATACGGGGACAGGGGTTGGCAGATACGCAGTATTTT.

In DNA form, the CDR3 reads TGTGCCAGCAGTGACTCGGTCGGGGGGGCGAGTAATGAGCAGTTCTTC. It is translated as CASSDSVGGASNEQFF. The chain carries TRBV6-4 and TRBJ2-1, with 8 bases matching TRBD2. In germline, CDR1 is MRHNA, CDR2 SNTAGT. The trim removed 0 bases at V and 7 bases at J, leaving 8 bases unmatched. CDR3 length: 16 amino acids.

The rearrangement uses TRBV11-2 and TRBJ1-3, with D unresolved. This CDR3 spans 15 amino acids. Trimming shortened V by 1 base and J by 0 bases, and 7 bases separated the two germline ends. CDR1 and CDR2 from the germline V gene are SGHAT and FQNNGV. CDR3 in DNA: TGTGCCAGCAGCTTAGGTCCCAGCTCTGGAAACACCATATATTTT. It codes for CASSLGPSSGNTIYF. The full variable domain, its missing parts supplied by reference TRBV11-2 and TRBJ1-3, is EAGVAQSPRYKIIEKRQSVAFWCNPISGHATLYWYQQILGQGPKLLIQFQNNGVVDDSQLPKDRFSAERLKGVDSTLKIQPAKLEDSAVYLCASSLGPSSGNTIYFGEGSWLTVV.

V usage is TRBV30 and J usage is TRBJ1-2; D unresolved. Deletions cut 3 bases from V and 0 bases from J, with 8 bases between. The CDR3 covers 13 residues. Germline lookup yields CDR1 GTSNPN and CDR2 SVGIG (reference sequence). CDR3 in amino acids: CAWSRGTNYGYTF. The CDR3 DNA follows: TGTGCCTGGAGCCGGGGAACTAACTATGGCTACACCTTC.

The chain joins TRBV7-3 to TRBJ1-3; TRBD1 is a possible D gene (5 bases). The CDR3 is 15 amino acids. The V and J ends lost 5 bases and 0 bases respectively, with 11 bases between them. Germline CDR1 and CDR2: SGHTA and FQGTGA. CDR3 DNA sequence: TGTGCCAGCAGCCGCGGGACGGGCTCTGGAAACACCATATATTTT. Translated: CASSRGTGSGNTIYF.

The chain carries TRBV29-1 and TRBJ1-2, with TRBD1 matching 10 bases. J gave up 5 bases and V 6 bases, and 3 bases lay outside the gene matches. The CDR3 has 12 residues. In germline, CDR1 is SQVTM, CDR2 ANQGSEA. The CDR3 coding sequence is TGCAGCGTGACAGGGGGCTCTTATGGCTACACCTTC. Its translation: CSVTGGSYGYTF.

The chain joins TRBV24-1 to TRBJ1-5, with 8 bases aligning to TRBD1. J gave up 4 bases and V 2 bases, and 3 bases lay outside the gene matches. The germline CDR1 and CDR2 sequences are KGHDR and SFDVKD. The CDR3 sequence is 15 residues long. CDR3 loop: CATSDSGQGNQPQHF. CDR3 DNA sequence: TGTGCCACCAGTGATTCAGGACAGGGAAATCAGCCCCAGCATTTT.

CDR3 DNA: TGCAGCGTTGAGGGGCGACAGGGGCACTCCTACAATGAGCAGTTCTTC. Its protein is CSVEGRQGHSYNEQFF. The chain employs TRBV29-1 and TRBJ2-1; 8 bases line up with TRBD1. Germline loops: CDR1 SQVTM, CDR2 ANQGSEA. This CDR3 has 16 residues. V was clipped by 3 bases and J by 0 bases; unmatched bases: 7.

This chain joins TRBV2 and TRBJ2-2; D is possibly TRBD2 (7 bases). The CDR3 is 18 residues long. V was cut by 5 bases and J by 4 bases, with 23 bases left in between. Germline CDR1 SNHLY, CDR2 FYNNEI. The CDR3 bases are TGTGCCAGCAGTCCGCGGTGGGGAGGGGGATCGAGCACCGGGGAGCTGTTTTTT. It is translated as CASSPRWGGGSSTGELFF.

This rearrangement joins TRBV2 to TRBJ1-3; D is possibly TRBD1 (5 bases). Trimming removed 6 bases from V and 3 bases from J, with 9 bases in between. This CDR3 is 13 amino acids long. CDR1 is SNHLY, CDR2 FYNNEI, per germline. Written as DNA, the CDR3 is TGTGCCAGCAGCCAAGACAGTGGAAACACCATATATTTT. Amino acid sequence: CASSQDSGNTIYF.

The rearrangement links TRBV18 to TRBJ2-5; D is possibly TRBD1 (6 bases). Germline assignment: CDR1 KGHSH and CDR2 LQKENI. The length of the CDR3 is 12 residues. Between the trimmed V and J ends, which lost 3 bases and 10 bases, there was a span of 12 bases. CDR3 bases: TGTGCCAGCTCACCGGGACAACGAGACCAGTACTTC. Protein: CASSPGQRDQYF.

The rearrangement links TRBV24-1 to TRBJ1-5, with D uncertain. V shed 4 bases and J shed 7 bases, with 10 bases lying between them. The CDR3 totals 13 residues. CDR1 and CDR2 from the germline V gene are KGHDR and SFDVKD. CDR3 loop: CATSEGWGQPQHF. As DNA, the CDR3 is TGTGCCACCAGTGAGGGATGGGGACAGCCCCAGCATTTT.

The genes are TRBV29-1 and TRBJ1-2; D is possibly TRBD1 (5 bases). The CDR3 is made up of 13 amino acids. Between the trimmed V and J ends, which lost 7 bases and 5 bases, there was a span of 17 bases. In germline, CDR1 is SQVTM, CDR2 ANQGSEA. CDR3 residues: CSARGGGVYGYTF. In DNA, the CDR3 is TGCAGCGCTAGAGGTGGGGGAGTTTATGGCTACACCTTC.

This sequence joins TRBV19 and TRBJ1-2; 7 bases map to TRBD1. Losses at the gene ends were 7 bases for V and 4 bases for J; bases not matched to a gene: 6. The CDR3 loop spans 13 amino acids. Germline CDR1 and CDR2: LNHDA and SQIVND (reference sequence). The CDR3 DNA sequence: TGTGCCAGTATCCCCGGGGACAGCTATGGCTACACCTTC. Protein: CASIPGDSYGYTF.